This note documents a single T cell receptor (beta chain) sequence. Its antigen is not known. The sample is drawn from a study of cytomegalovirus exposure and HLA in healthy donors. Study background: In an earlier analysis, 95 million to 130 million unique TCR beta sequences were found from about 180 million T cells. Study-wide findings and caveats: What a later analysis showed was that several of the most significant clusters appeared linked to common viral pathogens. It was confirmed in vitro that three of the CMV-associated chains were specific for CMV antigens.

13 Jbeta primers and 60 Vbeta primers were used for the PCR. TCRdb keeps only in-frame clones here, not all; method: immunoSEQ multiplex PCR. The table has about 140,000 clones, 75% to 80% seen once. The CDR3 totals 15 residues. Germline assignment: CDR1 SGHVS and CDR2 FQNEAQ. Trimming pared 1 base from V and 2 bases from J, leaving 9 bases between. Sequenced: PBMCs. The sequence derives from a woman aged 18-35 years in good health and CMV-seropositive. The chain combines TRBV7-8 with TRBJ1-5; D is possibly TRBD1 (5 bases). The CDR3 DNA is TGTGCCAGCAGCTTAGTCACAGGAGGCAATCAGCCCCAGCATTTT. It specifies CASSLVTGGNQPQHF.